This record covers a single T cell receptor (beta chain). Treatment defined: oral pan-JAK inhibitor, 5-10 mg twice daily. Per the germline V gene, CDR1 is SNHLY and CDR2 is FYNNEI. The ends lost 5 bases at V and 6 bases at J; junction bases unmatched: 8. The CDR3 spans 15 residues. RNA was isolated and reverse transcribed to cDNA, the sequencing template. Here immunoSEQ multiplex PCR was the method, and the copy in TCRdb shows in-frame clones only, minus some. The sample records around 190,000 clones, approximately 61% being singletons. This sample was included in a study of CD8+ T cells in alopecia areata.

The clonotype was recovered from a human donor with alopecia areata. The sequences come from CD4+ T cells sorted from blood, collected at week 24, from a patient treated with tofacitinib. The chain carries TRBV2 and TRBJ1-5; 9 nucleotides align to TRBD1. CDR3 nucleotides: TGTGCCAGCAGTAAACAGGGGGCTGGGGGTCAGCCCCAGCATTTT. Translated, it gives CASSKQGAGGQPQHF.